This T cell receptor (beta chain) was sequenced for a study of blood T cell repertoires in COVID-19. V was clipped by 7 bases and J by 9 bases, with 16 bases between them. Germline CDR1 reads MNHEY; CDR2 reads SVGAGI. The CDR3 runs 14 residues. Measured with immunoSEQ multiplex PCR; TCRdb has only the in-frame clones, and not every one. The sample has 200,000 to 250,000 clones; about 90% are singletons. This chain connects TRBV6-5 to TRBJ1-6, with D possibly TRBD1 on 5 matching bases. Sequenced sample: PBMCs or T cells enriched from blood (not recorded which). This clonotype originated in a man younger than 45 who had recovered from COVID-19. DNA of the CDR3: TGTGCCAGCATGCCAGGGAGGGTGGGTTCACCCCTCCACTTT. Translation: CASMPGRVGSPLHF.